The 4 T cell receptor beta chains in this list originate from one sample, sequenced in a study of shared clonotypes between healthy human individuals. CD8 cells regarded as naive lacked CD45RO, were positively chosen for CCR7, and omitted terminally differentiated effector memory CD45RA+ cells. TCRdb's table, derived via immunoSEQ multiplex PCR, lists solely in-frame clones and lacks some. The sample records 1.5 million to 2.5 million clones, about 95% being singletons. Material: naive CD8+ T cells sorted from blood. These receptors all stem from a man younger than 30 in good health.

This chain uses TRBV13 with TRBJ1-2, with unresolved D. V was pared by 5 bases and J by 0 bases, with 10 bases between. Germline CDR1 reads PRHDT; CDR2 reads FYEKMQ (reference sequence). The CDR3 has 14 amino acids. In DNA form, the CDR3 reads TGTGCCAGCAGCCCCACAATTCCTAACTATGGCTACACCTTC. This codes for CASSPTIPNYGYTF.

DNA for the CDR3: TGTGCCAGCAGCGTAGAAGTAGGGGCAAGGGAGCAGTACTTC. It yields the protein CASSVEVGAREQYF. This sequence joins TRBV9 and TRBJ2-7; D perhaps matches TRBD1 (5 bases). Germline-derived CDR1 and CDR2 are SGDLS and YYNGEE. Trimming pared 0 bases from V and 7 bases from J, leaving 14 bases between. CDR3 length: 14 amino acids.

V and J are TRBV28 and TRBJ1-6, with 11 bases fitting TRBD1. This CDR3 has 16 residues. The V gene end was trimmed by 5 bases and the J gene end by 10 bases; junction bases not matched to a gene: 10. CDR1 MDHEN and CDR2 SYDVKM come from the germline V gene. CDR3 nucleotides: TGTGCCAGCAGTCTCCCGAGGACAGGGGGCAGATCACCCCTCCACTTT. Amino acids: CASSLPRTGGRSPLHF.

V usage is TRBV29-1 and J usage is TRBJ2-1, with TRBD2 identical over 7 bases. With V trimmed by 6 bases and J by 3 bases, 11 bases remained unmatched. CDR1 is SQVTM and CDR2 is ANQGSEA in the germline V gene. The CDR3 totals 15 residues. CDR3 bases: TGCAGCGTGGGGGGGTTCGGATCCCTCTACAATGAGCAGTTCTTC. Residues: CSVGGFGSLYNEQFF.